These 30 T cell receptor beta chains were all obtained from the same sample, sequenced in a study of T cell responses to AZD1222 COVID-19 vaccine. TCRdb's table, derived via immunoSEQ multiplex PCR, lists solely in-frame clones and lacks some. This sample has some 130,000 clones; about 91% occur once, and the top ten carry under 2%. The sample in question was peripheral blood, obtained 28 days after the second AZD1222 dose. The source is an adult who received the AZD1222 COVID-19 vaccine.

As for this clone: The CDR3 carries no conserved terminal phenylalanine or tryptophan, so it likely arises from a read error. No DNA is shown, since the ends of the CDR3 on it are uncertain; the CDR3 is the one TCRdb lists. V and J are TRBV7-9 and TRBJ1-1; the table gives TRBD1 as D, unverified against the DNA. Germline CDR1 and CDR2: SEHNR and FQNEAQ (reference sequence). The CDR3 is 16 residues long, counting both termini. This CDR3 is CASTPIGTRGAGALSY.

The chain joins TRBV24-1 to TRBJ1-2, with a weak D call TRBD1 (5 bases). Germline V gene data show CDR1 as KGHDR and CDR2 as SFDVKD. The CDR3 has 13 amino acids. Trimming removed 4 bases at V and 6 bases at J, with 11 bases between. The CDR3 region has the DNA TGTGCCACCAGTGACACCAGGGAGCATGGCTACACCTTC. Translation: CATSDTREHGYTF.

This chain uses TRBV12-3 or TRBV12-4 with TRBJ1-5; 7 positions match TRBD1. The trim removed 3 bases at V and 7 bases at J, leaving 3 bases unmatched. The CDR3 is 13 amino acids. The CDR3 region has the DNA TGTGCCAGCAGTTTGGGACAGTACCAGCCCCAGCATTTT. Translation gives CASSLGQYQPQHF.

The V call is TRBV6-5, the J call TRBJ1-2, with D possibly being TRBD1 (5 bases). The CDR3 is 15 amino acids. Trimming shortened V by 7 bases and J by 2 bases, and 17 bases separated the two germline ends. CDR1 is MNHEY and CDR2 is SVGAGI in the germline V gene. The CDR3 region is CASTLLGGANYGYTF. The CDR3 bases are TGTGCCAGCACCCTCTTGGGGGGAGCCAACTATGGCTACACCTTC.

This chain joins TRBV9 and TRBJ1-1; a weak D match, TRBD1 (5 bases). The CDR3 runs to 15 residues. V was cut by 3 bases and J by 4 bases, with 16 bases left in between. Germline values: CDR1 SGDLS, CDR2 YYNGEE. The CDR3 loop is CASSAWGVPGTEAFF. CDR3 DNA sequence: TGTGCCAGCAGCGCGTGGGGGGTCCCGGGCACTGAAGCTTTCTTT.

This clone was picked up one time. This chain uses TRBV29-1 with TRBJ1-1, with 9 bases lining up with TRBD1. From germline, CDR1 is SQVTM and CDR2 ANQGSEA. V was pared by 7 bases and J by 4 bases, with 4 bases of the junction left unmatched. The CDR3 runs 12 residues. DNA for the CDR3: TGCAGCGCCCCGACAGGGGGCACTGAAGCTTTCTTT. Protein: CSAPTGGTEAFF.

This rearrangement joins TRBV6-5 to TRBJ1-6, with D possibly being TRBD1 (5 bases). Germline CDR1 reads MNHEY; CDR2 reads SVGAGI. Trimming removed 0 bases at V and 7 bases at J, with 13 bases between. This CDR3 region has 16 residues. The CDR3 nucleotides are TGTGCCAGCAGTTACTCGTTCCAGGGAAGCAATTCACCCCTCCACTTT. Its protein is CASSYSFQGSNSPLHF.

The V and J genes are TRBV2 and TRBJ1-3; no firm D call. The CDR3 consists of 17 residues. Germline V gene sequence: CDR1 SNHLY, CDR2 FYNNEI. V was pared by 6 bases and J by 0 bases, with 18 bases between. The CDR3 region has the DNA TGTGCCAGCAGCGGGTCCATAAGCTGGGCCTCTGGAAACACCATATATTTT. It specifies CASSGSISWASGNTIYF.

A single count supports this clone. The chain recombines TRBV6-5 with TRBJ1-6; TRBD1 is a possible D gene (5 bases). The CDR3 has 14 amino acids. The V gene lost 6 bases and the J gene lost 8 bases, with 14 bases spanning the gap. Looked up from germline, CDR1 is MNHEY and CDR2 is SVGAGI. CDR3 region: CASSRQGNDSPLHF. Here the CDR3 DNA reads TGTGCCAGCAGCCGTCAGGGAAACGATTCACCCCTCCACTTT.

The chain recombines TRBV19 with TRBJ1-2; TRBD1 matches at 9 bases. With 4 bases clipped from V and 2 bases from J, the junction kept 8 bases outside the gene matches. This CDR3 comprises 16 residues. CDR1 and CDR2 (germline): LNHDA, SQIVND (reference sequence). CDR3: CASSKPDRGPNYGYTF. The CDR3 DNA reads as TGTGCCAGTAGTAAACCGGACAGGGGCCCAAACTATGGCTACACCTTC.

The CDR3 region is CSAVRGLGTEAFF. The DNA of the CDR3 is TGCAGCGCCGTCCGAGGGCTGGGCACTGAAGCTTTCTTT. V is TRBV29-1 and J is TRBJ1-1; D remains unclear. The germline gives CDR1 SQVTM, CDR2 ANQGSEA. This CDR3 contains 13 residues. The ends were cut back, 7 bases at V and 4 bases at J, with 16 bases in the middle.

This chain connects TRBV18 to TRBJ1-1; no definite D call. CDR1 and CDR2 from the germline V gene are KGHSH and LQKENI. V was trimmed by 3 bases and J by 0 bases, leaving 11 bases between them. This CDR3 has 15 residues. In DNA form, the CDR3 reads TGTGCCAGCTCACCTCTGGCCAGCTTGAACACTGAAGCTTTCTTT. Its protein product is CASSPLASLNTEAFF.

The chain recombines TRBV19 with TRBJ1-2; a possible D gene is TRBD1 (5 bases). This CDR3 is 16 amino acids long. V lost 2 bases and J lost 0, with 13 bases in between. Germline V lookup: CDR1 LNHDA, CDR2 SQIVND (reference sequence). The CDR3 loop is CASSIHGAGPNYGYTF. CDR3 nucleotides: TGTGCCAGTAGTATACACGGGGCAGGCCCTAACTATGGCTACACCTTC.

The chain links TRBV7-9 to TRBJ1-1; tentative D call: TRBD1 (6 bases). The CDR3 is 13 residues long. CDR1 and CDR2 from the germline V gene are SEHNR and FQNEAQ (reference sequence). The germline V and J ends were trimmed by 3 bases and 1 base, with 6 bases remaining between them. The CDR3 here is CASSLTGNTEAFF. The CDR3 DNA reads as TGTGCCAGCAGCTTGACAGGGAACACTGAAGCTTTCTTT.

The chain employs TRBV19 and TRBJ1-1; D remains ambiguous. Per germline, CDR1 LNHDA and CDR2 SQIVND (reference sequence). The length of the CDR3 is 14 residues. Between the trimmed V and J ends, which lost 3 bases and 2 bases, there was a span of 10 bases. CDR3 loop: CASSIASENTEAFF. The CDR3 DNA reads TGTGCCAGTAGTATCGCCAGTGAAAACACTGAAGCTTTCTTT. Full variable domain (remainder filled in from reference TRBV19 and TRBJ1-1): DGGITQSPKYLFRKEGQNVTLSCEQNLNHDAMYWYRQDPGQGLRLIYYSQIVNDFQKGDIAEGYSVSREKKESFPLTVTSAQKNPTAFYLCASSIASENTEAFFGQGTRLTVV.

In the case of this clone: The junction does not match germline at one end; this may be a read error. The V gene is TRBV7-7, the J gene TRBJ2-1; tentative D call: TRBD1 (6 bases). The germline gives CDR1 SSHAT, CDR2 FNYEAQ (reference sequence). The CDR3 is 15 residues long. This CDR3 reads CASSTGISSYNEQFF. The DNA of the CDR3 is TGTGCTAGCAGCACAGGGATTAGCTCCTACAATGAGCAGTTCTTC.

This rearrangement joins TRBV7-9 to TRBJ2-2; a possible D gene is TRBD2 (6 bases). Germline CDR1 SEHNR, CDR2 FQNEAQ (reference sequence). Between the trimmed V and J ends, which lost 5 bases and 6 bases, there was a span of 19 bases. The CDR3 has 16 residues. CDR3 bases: TGTGCCAGCAGCCTAGGGACGGGGGTGACGGCCGGGGAGCTGTTTTTT. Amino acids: CASSLGTGVTAGELFF.

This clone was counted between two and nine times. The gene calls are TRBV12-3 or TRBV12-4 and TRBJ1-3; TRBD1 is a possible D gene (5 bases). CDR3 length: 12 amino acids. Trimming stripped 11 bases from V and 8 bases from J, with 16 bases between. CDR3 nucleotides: TGTGCCGAAGTGGGGGACGGCGACACCATATATTTT. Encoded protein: CAEVGDGDTIYF.

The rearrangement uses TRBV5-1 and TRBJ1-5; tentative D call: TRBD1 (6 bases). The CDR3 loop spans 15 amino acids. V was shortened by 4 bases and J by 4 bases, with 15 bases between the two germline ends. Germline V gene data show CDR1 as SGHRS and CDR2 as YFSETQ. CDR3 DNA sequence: TGCGCCAGCAGCCTAGGACAGTCGAAGAATCAGCCCCAGCATTTT. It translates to CASSLGQSKNQPQHF.

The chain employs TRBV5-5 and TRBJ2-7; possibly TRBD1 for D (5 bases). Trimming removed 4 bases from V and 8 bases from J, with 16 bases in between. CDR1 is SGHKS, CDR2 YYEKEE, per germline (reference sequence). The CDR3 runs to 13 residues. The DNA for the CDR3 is TGTGCCAGCAGCCCTGACAGCCTCGCCCAGCAGTACGTC. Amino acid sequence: CASSPDSLAQQYV.

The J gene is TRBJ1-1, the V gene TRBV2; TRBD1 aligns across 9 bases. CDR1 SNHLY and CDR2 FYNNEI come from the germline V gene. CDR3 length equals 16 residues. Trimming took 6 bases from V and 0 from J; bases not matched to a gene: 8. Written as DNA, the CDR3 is TGTGCCAGCAGCGTCCCGGGACAGGGAATGAACACTGAAGCTTTCTTT. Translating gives CASSVPGQGMNTEAFF.

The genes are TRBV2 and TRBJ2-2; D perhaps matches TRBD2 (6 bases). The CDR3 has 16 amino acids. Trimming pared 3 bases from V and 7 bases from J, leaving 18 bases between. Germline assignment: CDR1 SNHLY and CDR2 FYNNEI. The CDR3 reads CASSDGAQLGGGELFF. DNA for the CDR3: TGTGCCAGCAGTGATGGGGCCCAACTGGGGGGCGGGGAGCTGTTTTTT.

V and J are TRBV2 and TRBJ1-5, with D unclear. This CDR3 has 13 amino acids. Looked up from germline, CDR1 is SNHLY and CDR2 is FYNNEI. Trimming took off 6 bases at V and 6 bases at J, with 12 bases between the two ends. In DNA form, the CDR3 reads TGTGCCAGCAGCCAATTCGAGGGTCAGCCCCAGCATTTT. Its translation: CASSQFEGQPQHF. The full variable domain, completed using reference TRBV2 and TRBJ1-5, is EPEVTQTPSHQVTQMGQEVILRCVPISNHLYFYWYRQILGQKVEFLVSFYNNEISEKSEIFDDQFSVERPDGSNFTLKIRSTKLEDSAMYFCASSQFEGQPQHFGDGTRLSIL.

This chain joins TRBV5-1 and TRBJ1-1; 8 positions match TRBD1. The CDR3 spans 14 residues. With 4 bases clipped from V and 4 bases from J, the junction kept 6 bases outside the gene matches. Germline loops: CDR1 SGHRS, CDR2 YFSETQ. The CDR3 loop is CASSVDRASTEAFF. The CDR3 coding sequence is TGCGCCAGCAGCGTGGACAGGGCTTCCACTGAAGCTTTCTTT. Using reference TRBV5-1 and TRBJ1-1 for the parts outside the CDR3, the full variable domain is KAGVTQTPRYLIKTRGQQVTLSCSPISGHRSVSWYQQTPGQGLQFLFEYFSETQRNKGNFPGRFSGRQFSNSRSEMNVSTLELGDSALYLCASSVDRASTEAFFGQGTRLTVV.

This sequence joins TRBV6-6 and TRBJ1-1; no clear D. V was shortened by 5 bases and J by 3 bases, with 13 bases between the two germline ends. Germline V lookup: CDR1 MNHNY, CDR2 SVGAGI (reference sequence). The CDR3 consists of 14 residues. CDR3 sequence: CASSQPTGYTEAFF. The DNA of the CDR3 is TGTGCCAGCAGTCAACCTACCGGGTACACTGAAGCTTTCTTT.

The CDR3 here is CASSVGQGKGDQPQHF. CDR3 in DNA: TGTGCCAGCAGCGTAGGACAGGGAAAAGGGGATCAGCCCCAGCATTTT. This chain uses TRBV5-8 with TRBJ1-5, with TRBD1 matching 8 bases. CDR3 length: 16 amino acids. V gave up 4 bases and J gave up 5 bases; unmatched junction bases: 11. Germline CDR1 and CDR2: SGHTS and YDEGEE.

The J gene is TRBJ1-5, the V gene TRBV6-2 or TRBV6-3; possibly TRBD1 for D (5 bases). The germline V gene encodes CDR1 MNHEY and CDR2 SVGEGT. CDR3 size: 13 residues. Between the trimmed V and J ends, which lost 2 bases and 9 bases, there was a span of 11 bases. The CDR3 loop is CASSYPQGTPQHF. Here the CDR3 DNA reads TGTGCCAGCAGTTACCCCCAGGGTACGCCCCAGCATTTT.

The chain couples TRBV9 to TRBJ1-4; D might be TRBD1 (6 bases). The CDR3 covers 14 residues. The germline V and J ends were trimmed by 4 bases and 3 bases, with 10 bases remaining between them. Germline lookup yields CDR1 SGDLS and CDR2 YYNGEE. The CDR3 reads CASSRGFPNEKLFF. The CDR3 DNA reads TGTGCCAGCAGCAGGGGGTTTCCTAATGAAAAACTGTTTTTT.

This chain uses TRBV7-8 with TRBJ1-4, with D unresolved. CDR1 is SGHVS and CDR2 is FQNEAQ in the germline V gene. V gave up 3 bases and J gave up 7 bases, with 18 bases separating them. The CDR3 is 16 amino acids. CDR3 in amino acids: CASSFNGISLGEKLFF. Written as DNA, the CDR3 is TGTGCCAGCAGCTTTAACGGGATTTCCCTTGGTGAAAAACTGTTTTTT.

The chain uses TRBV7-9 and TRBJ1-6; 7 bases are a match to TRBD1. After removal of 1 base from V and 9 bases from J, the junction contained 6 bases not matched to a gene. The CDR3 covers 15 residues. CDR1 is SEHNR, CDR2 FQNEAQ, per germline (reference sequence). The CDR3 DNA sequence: TGTGCCAGCAGCTTAGGACAGGGTCTTGGTTCACCCCTCCACTTT. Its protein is CASSLGQGLGSPLHF.